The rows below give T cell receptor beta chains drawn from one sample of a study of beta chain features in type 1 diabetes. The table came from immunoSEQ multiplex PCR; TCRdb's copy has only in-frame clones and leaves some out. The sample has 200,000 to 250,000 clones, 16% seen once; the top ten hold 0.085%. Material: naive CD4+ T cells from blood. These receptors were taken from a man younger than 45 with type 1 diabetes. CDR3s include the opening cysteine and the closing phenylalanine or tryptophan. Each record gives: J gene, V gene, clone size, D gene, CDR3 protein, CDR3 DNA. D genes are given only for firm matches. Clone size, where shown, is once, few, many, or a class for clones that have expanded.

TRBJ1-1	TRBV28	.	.	CASSIYAEAFF	TGTGCCAGCAGTATCTACGCTGAAGCTTTCTTT
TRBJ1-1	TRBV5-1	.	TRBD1	CASSSQGGTEAFF	TGCGCCAGCAGCTCCCAGGGGGGCACTGAAGCTTTCTTT
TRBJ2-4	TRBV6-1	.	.	CASSENIQYF	TGTGCCAGCAGTGAAAACATTCAGTACTTC
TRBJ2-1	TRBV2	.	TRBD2	CASRLAGAGNEQFF	TGTGCCAGCCGACTAGCGGGAGCGGGGAATGAGCAGTTCTTC
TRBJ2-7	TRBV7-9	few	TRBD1	CASGDRGTYEQYF	TGTGCCAGTGGGGACAGGGGCACCTACGAGCAGTACTTC
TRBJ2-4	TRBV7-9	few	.	CASSLLDGGQDIQYF	TGTGCCAGCAGCTTACTCGACGGAGGACAAGACATTCAGTACTTC
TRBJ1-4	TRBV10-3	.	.	CAISERQENEKLFF	TGTGCCATCAGTGAGCGACAGGAGAATGAAAAACTGTTTTTT
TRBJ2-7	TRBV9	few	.	CASSVGLATYEQYF	TGTGCCAGCAGCGTAGGACTGGCGACCTACGAGCAGTACTTC
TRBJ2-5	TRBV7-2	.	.	CASSPGASRETQYF	TGTGCCAGCAGCCCAGGGGCGTCTCGGGAGACCCAGTACTTC
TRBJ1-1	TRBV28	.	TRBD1	CASSFPDRLYTEAFF	TGTGCCAGCAGTTTCCCGGACAGGTTGTACACTGAAGCTTTCTTT
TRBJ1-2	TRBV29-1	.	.	CSVQKGGLRNYGYTF	TGCAGCGTCCAAAAGGGTGGATTAAGGAACTATGGCTACACCTTC
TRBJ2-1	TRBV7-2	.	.	CASSWGYRVGEQFF	TGTGCCAGCAGCTGGGGTTACAGGGTTGGTGAGCAGTTCTTC
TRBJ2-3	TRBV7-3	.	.	CASRSSTDTQYF	TGTGCCAGCAGAAGTAGCACAGATACGCAGTATTTT
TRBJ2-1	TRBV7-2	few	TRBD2	CASSLRSGMALREQFF	TGTGCCAGCAGCTTGCGAAGCGGGATGGCCTTAAGAGAGCAGTTCTTC
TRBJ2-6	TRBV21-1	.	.	CASSNRFTRVIYPGANVLTF	TGTGCCAGCAGCAATAGATTCACAAGGGTGATCTACCCTGGGGCCAACGTCCTGACTTTC
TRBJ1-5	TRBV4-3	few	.	CASSQDRKVQPQHF	TGCGCCAGCAGCCAAGATCGGAAAGTCCAGCCCCAGCATTTT
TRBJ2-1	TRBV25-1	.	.	CASSSYRGGNEQFF	TGTGCCAGCAGTTCATACAGGGGAGGCAATGAGCAGTTCTTC
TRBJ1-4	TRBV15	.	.	CATSRDLAGGYEKLFF	TGTGCCACCAGCAGAGATTTAGCCGGGGGATATGAAAAACTGTTTTTT
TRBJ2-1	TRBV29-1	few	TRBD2	CSVLNRDYQFF	TGCAGCGTTTTGAACCGGGACTATCAGTTCTTC
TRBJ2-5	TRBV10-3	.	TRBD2	CAISEGAGGPGNQETQYF	TGTGCCATCAGTGAGGGAGCGGGAGGGCCCGGGAACCAGGAGACCCAGTACTTC
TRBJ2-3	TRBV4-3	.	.	CASSRPEQDTQYF	TGCGCCAGCAGCCGCCCGGAGCAGGATACGCAGTATTTT
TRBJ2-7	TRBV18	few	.	CASSPGRVAGEQYF	TGTGCCAGCTCACCAGGCCGGGTCGCTGGGGAGCAGTACTTC
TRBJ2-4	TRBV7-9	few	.	CASSLGSRQYF	TGTGCCAGCAGCCTCGGTTCGCGGCAGTACTTC
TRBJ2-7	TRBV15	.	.	CATSRPSYEQYF	TGTGCCACCAGCAGACCGTCCTACGAGCAGTACTTC
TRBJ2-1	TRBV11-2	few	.	CASSPTPEDLYRNEQFF	TGTGCCAGCAGCCCTACGCCCGAGGACCTCTATCGGAATGAGCAGTTCTTC
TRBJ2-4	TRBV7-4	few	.	CASRQTGQTLAKNIQYF	TGTGCCAGCAGGCAAACTGGACAGACCCTAGCCAAAAACATTCAGTACTTC
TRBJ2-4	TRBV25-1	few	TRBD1	CASSDTSTGGLAKNIQYF	TGTGCCAGCAGTGATACCTCGACAGGGGGATTAGCCAAAAACATTCAGTACTTC
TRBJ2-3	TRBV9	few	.	CASSVGLADTQYF	TGTGCCAGCAGCGTCGGCCTGGCCGATACGCAGTATTTT
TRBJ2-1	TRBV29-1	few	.	CTYTGSYNEQFF	TGCACTTACACTGGAAGCTACAATGAGCAGTTCTTC
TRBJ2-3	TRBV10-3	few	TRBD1	CAILGQGADTQYF	TGTGCCATCTTAGGACAGGGGGCAGATACGCAGTATTTT
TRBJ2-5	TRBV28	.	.	CASSTPGGGRLETQYF	TGTGCCAGCAGTACCCCCGGCGGGGGCCGCCTGGAGACCCAGTACTTC
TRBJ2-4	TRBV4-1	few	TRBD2	CASSPGLAATIKNIQYF	TGCGCCAGCAGCCCGGGACTAGCGGCCACCATCAAAAACATTCAGTACTTC
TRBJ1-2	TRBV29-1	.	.	CSVDRVNYGYTF	TGCAGCGTTGATCGGGTTAACTATGGCTACACCTTC
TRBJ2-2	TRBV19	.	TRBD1	CASSIEDRAGGEELFF	TGTGCCAGTAGTATTGAGGACCGGGCAGGGGGAGAGGAGCTGTTTTTT
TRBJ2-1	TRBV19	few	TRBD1	CASSKGQGRNNEQFF	TGTGCCAGTAGTAAAGGACAGGGGCGGAACAATGAGCAGTTCTTC
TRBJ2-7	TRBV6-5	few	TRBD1	CASTLSGTGGYEQYF	TGTGCCAGCACCCTCTCCGGGACAGGGGGCTACGAGCAGTACTTC
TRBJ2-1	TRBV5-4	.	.	CASSLRLANEQFF	TGTGCCAGCAGCTTGCGTCTAGCGAATGAGCAGTTCTTC
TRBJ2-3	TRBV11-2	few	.	CASSLELSDTQYF	TGTGCCAGCAGCTTAGAACTGTCGGATACGCAGTATTTT
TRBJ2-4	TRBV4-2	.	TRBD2	CASSRGLAGLQYF	TGTGCCAGCAGCCGGGGGCTAGCGGGACTTCAGTACTTC
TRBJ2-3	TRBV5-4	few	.	CASSRVDSTDTQYF	TGTGCCAGCAGCCGTGTGGACAGCACAGATACGCAGTATTTT
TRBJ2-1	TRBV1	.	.	CTSSQERVVRLAGVEQFF	TGCACCAGCAGCCAAGAAAGGGTCGTTCGGCTAGCGGGAGTTGAGCAGTTCTTC
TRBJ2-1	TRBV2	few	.	CASYLTSGPPLLNEQFF	TGTGCCAGCTATCTGACATCGGGACCGCCACTCCTCAATGAGCAGTTCTTC
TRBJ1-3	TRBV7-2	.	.	CASSSDLANTIYF	TGTGCCAGCAGCTCCGATCTGGCGAACACCATATATTTT
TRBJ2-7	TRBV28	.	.	CASSPSQASRYEQYF	TGTGCCAGCAGTCCCTCTCAAGCTTCGCGCTACGAGCAGTACTTC
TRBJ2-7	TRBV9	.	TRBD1	CASSPRDRALYEQYF	TGTGCCAGCAGCCCCAGGGACAGGGCCCTCTACGAGCAGTACTTC
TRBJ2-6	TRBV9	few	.	CASSVATRTEANVLTF	TGTGCCAGCAGCGTAGCTACTCGGACAGAGGCCAACGTCCTGACTTTC
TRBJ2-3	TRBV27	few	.	CASSSTDTQYF	TGTGCCAGCAGTTCCACAGATACGCAGTATTTT
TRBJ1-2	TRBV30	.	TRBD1	CAWSVGRGGHGYTF	TGTGCCTGGAGTGTTGGTAGAGGGGGCCATGGCTACACCTTC